Presented here are 12 T cell receptor beta chains from one specimen sequenced in a study of T cell changes during pregnancy in multiple sclerosis (dated by TCRdb to between 2018 and 2021). Libraries were constructed by the immunoSEQ multiplex PCR assay. Not all clones reach the TCRdb copy of this immuneACCESS table, which keeps in-frame sequences only. Checked studies attribute under half of the gap to unresolved V genes and leave the rest unexplained. The sample contains about 80,000 clones, 92% of them found a single time. About 1.5% of the sample is taken by the ten largest. Sequencing was performed on peripheral blood, taken before pregnancy. The receptors here all came from a female donor with multiple sclerosis, enrolled in a pregnancy study.

The V gene is TRBV19, the J gene TRBJ2-3; 10 positions match TRBD2. V gave up 7 bases and J gave up 6 bases; unmatched junction bases: 13. CDR3 length: 16 amino acids. Germline CDR1 and CDR2: LNHDA and SQIVND (reference sequence). CDR3 region: CASKETSGPNGDTQYF. CDR3 DNA sequence: TGTGCCAGTAAGGAGACTAGCGGGCCCAACGGGGATACGCAGTATTTT.

The chain carries TRBV21-1 and TRBJ2-5; the tabulated D call, TRBD1, remains unverified against the DNA. TRBV21-1 is given as a pseudogene. The CDR3 is made up of 14 amino acids. CDR3 loop: CASSGTHIQETQYF. CDR3 nucleotides: TGTGCCAGCAGCGGGACACATATCCAAGAGACCCAGTACTTC.

The chain is built from TRBV6-1 and TRBJ1-2; TRBD1 might be the D (5 bases). Trimming took 3 bases from V and 4 from J, leaving 12 bases between them. Germline CDR1 and CDR2: MNHNS and SASEGT. This CDR3 has 14 amino acids. The CDR3 coding sequence is TGTGCCAGCAGTGACGTCGGCGGGACCTATGGCTACACCTTC. This codes for CASSDVGGTYGYTF.

V is TRBV6-5 and J is TRBJ1-4; D not certain. Trimming cost V 0 bases and J 0 bases, with 5 bases left between them. Germline V gives CDR1 MNHEY, CDR2 SVGAGI. CDR3 length: 15 residues. The CDR3 reads CASSYSSATNEKLFF. CDR3 coding DNA: TGTGCCAGCAGTTACTCGTCAGCAACTAATGAAAAACTGTTTTTT.

The chain uses TRBV4-1 and TRBJ2-7, with TRBD2 identical over 8 bases. This CDR3 has 14 residues. In germline, CDR1 is MGHRA, CDR2 YSYEKL. The V gene end was trimmed by 0 bases and the J gene end by 9 bases; junction bases not matched to a gene: 7. CDR3 nucleotide sequence: TGCGCCAGCAGCCAAGATGACGGGGGGGCCGTGCAGTACTTC. Its translation: CASSQDDGGAVQYF.

This chain joins TRBV5-1 and TRBJ1-6; perhaps TRBD1 as D (5 bases). V lost 4 bases and J lost 7, with 9 bases in between. The CDR3 loop spans 13 amino acids. Germline V gene lookup returns CDR1 SGHRS and CDR2 YFSETQ. CDR3 loop: CASSPDSNSPLHF. CDR3 nucleotides: TGCGCCAGCAGCCCCGACAGCAATTCACCCCTCCACTTT.

This clone was observed once. The V call is TRBV9, the J call TRBJ2-7, with 8 bases aligning to TRBD2. The CDR3 spans 17 residues. The germline gives CDR1 SGDLS, CDR2 YYNGEE. Trimming cost V 3 bases and J 2 bases; bases outside gene matches: 13. The CDR3 region has the DNA TGTGCCAGCAGCGCCGGGGGGGGATGGGACATAGCCTACGAGCAGTACTTC. Translating it yields CASSAGGGWDIAYEQYF.

This clone was observed a single time. V and J are TRBV5-6 and TRBJ1-2; the D gene is possibly TRBD1 (6 bases). V lost 1 base to trimming and J lost 2 bases, with 9 bases between them. The CDR3 totals 14 residues. Germline CDR1 reads SGHDT; CDR2 reads YYEEEE. Here the CDR3 reads CASSLRGANYGYTF. The CDR3 nucleotides read TGTGCCAGCAGCTTGCGGGGGGCGAACTATGGCTACACCTTC.

The rearrangement joins TRBV21-1 to TRBJ2-3; the D call of TRBD2 is as the table states it, not checked on the DNA. TRBV21-1 is termed a pseudogene. CDR3 length: 14 amino acids. The chain's CDR3 is CASSKVGGVDTQYF. CDR3 nucleotides: TGTGCCAGCAGCAAAGTGGGGGGGGTGGATACGCAGTATTTT.

This chain connects TRBV5-1 to TRBJ2-1, with D hard to call. Germline V gives CDR1 SGHRS, CDR2 YFSETQ. Trimming shortened V by 6 bases and J by 2 bases, and 9 bases separated the two germline ends. This CDR3 spans 13 amino acids. The CDR3 region is CASTPETYNEQFF. The CDR3 nucleotides read TGCGCCAGCACCCCCGAGACCTACAATGAGCAGTTCTTC.

The chain uses TRBV7-9 and TRBJ2-7; 9 bases align to TRBD1. The CDR3 has 14 amino acids. The germline V gene has CDR1 SEHNR and CDR2 FQNEAQ (reference sequence). V lost 5 bases, J lost 3 bases, and 5 bases stayed unmatched. This CDR3 reads CASSPRDRVYEQYF. DNA for the CDR3: TGTGCCAGCAGCCCTCGGGACAGGGTCTACGAGCAGTACTTC.

V gene TRBV11-2 combines with J gene TRBJ2-7; 10 bases match TRBD1. Looked up from germline, CDR1 is SGHAT and CDR2 is FQNNGV. The junction had 0 bases not matched to a gene; V was cut back by 1 base and J by 3 bases. The CDR3 spans 14 residues. CDR3 nucleotides: TGTGCCAGCAGCTTAGGGACAGGGGGCTACGAGCAGTACTTC. Amino acid sequence: CASSLGTGGYEQYF.